This T cell receptor beta chain is drawn from a study of cytomegalovirus exposure and HLA in healthy donors. The PCR used 60 Vbeta and 13 Jbeta primers. Assay: immunoSEQ multiplex PCR; the TCRdb copy retains only in-frame clones and omits some. The data show about 140,000 clones, roughly 80% seen once. Regarding this clone: The antigen is undetermined.

Study-wide results and caveats: Altogether, 160 or so TCR beta chains were recorded as cytomegalovirus-associated. Most of the TCR beta V segments (in an earlier analysis) were productive either about 87% or about 30% of the time. A later analysis found common viral pathogens apparently linked to several of the most significant clusters. The authors later found most CMV-associated TCR beta chains appeared HLA-restricted.

This CDR3 has 16 amino acids. Germline V gene lookup returns CDR1 MDHEN and CDR2 SYDVKM. The V and J ends lost 9 bases and 3 bases, in that order; junction bases with no gene match: 12. The sequence was obtained from a female donor in good health and CMV-seronegative. The rearrangement links TRBV28 to TRBJ2-1; 9 bases line up with TRBD1. Sequenced: PBMCs. This chain's CDR3 is CASPPTGTGNYNEQFF. DNA for the CDR3: TGTGCCAGTCCACCGACCGGGACAGGGAACTACAATGAGCAGTTCTTC.